Shown below are 25 T cell receptor beta chains from a single sample sequenced in a study of shared clonotypes between healthy human individuals. Profiled with immunoSEQ multiplex PCR; TCRdb holds only in-frame clones, not every one. The sample shows about 600,000 clones, roughly four fifths of them seen only once. Sample: PBMCs. These receptors were collected from a woman in her thirties or forties in good health. Some clones in this sample may be carry-over from other donors' samples.

V usage is TRBV5-1 and J usage is TRBJ2-5; maybe TRBD2 (6 bases). V lost 4 bases and J 5 bases, leaving 15 bases between the germline ends. The CDR3 loop spans 14 amino acids. Germline CDR1 and CDR2: SGHRS and YFSETQ. This CDR3 reads CASSPGGAGETQYF. As DNA, the CDR3 is TGCGCCAGCAGCCCTGGCGGGGCGGGGGAGACCCAGTACTTC.

V and J are TRBV5-1 and TRBJ2-6, with a weak D call TRBD2 (6 bases). CDR1 and CDR2 (germline): SGHRS, YFSETQ. V lost 0 bases and J 4 bases, leaving 8 bases between the germline ends. The CDR3 length is 15 residues. CDR3 coding DNA: TGCGCCAGCAGCTTGGGCGGGGACGGGGCCAACGTCCTGACTTTC. Translation gives CASSLGGDGANVLTF. The whole variable domain, filled in from reference TRBV5-1 and TRBJ2-6, reads KAGVTQTPRYLIKTRGQQVTLSCSPISGHRSVSWYQQTPGQGLQFLFEYFSETQRNKGNFPGRFSGRQFSNSRSEMNVSTLELGDSALYLCASSLGGDGANVLTFGAGSRLTVL.

CDR3 sequence: CASIGQSYEQYF. The CDR3 DNA reads as TGTGCCAGCATTGGACAGAGCTACGAGCAGTACTTC. V and J are TRBV6-1 and TRBJ2-7; the D gene is possibly TRBD1 (6 bases). CDR1 is MNHNS and CDR2 is SASEGT in the germline V gene. V was trimmed by 7 bases and J by 3 bases, leaving 10 bases between them. The length of the CDR3 is 12 residues.

The rearrangement links TRBV30 to TRBJ1-1, with TRBD1 as a possible D gene (6 bases). V lost 1 base and J 11 bases, leaving 14 bases between the germline ends. Germline V gives CDR1 GTSNPN, CDR2 SVGIG (reference sequence). This CDR3 region has 12 residues. DNA for the CDR3: TGTGCCTGGAGTGGACAACAGGGACACGCTTTCTTT. Translated, it gives CAWSGQQGHAFF.

The chain recombines TRBV5-1 with TRBJ1-2, with D perhaps matching TRBD1 (6 bases). V dropped 5 bases and J dropped 3 bases, with 14 bases sitting between them. This CDR3 region has 14 residues. Germline lookup yields CDR1 SGHRS and CDR2 YFSETQ. CDR3 bases: TGCGCCAGCAGTCCGCAGGGGTTCGACTATGGCTACACCTTC. Translation: CASSPQGFDYGYTF.

This clone was counted only a few times. The rearrangement joins TRBV9 to TRBJ1-2, with D possibly matching TRBD1 (5 bases). The ends were cut back, 3 bases at V and 3 bases at J, with 12 bases in the middle. The germline CDR1 and CDR2 sequences are SGDLS and YYNGEE. The CDR3 sequence is 14 residues long. CDR3 DNA sequence: TGTGCCAGCAGCGGAAGGGGAGGGGACTATGGCTACACCTTC. This codes for CASSGRGGDYGYTF.

The chain uses TRBV11-2 and TRBJ1-6; D gene ambiguous. Germline V CDR1 and CDR2: SGHAT, FQNNGV. Trimming left V 1 base short and J 3 bases short, with 10 bases between. This CDR3 spans 16 amino acids. This chain's CDR3 is CASSLGWARYNSPLHF. CDR3 DNA: TGTGCCAGCAGCTTAGGGTGGGCGCGCTATAATTCACCCCTCCACTTT.

V and J are TRBV10-3 and TRBJ2-2; 10 bases agree with TRBD1. The CDR3 totals 14 residues. The V and J ends lost 9 bases and 3 bases, in that order; junction bases with no gene match: 4. Germline V gene data show CDR1 as ENHRY and CDR2 as SYGVKD. The CDR3 sequence is CAIRQGADTGELFF. The CDR3 DNA sequence: TGTGCCATTAGACAGGGGGCTGACACCGGGGAGCTGTTTTTT.

The genes are TRBV28 and TRBJ2-7; 9 nucleotides line up with TRBD2. Trimming at V came to 3 bases and at J to 0 bases, leaving 15 bases not matched to a gene. The CDR3 runs 19 residues. Germline CDR1 and CDR2: MDHEN and SYDVKM. CDR3 amino acids: CASSFPGLREGPSSYEQYF. CDR3 nucleotides: TGTGCCAGCAGTTTCCCGGGGTTGCGGGAGGGTCCCAGCTCCTACGAGCAGTACTTC.

This clone has a single count. This rearrangement joins TRBV7-7 to TRBJ2-2, with 7 bases fitting TRBD1. V trimming: 2 bases; J trimming: 7 bases; junction bases outside the gene matches: 7. CDR3 length: 15 residues. The V gene's germline CDR1 is SSHAT and CDR2 FNYEAQ (reference sequence). CDR3 protein: CASSLTLQGNGELFF. The CDR3 DNA reads TGTGCCAGCAGCTTAACTCTACAGGGGAACGGGGAGCTGTTTTTT.

This clone was seen just once. The V and J genes are TRBV28 and TRBJ2-7; TRBD1 matches at 9 bases. Germline CDR1 reads MDHEN; CDR2 reads SYDVKM. The CDR3 consists of 14 residues. V trimming: 6 bases; J trimming: 2 bases; junction bases outside the gene matches: 5. For the CDR3, the DNA is TGTGCCAGCAGCCGGACAGGGGAAGCCTACGAGCAGTACTTC. The encoded protein is CASSRTGEAYEQYF.

V usage is TRBV5-6 and J usage is TRBJ2-5; D not certain. The germline V and J ends were trimmed by 0 bases and 5 bases, with 2 bases remaining between them. The germline CDR1 and CDR2 sequences are SGHDT and YYEEEE. The CDR3 has 11 amino acids. The CDR3 sequence: CASSLDETQYF. The CDR3 DNA follows: TGTGCCAGCAGCTTGGATGAGACCCAGTACTTC. The whole variable domain, filled in from reference TRBV5-6 and TRBJ2-5, reads DAGVTQSPTHLIKTRGQQVTLRCSPKSGHDTVSWYQQALGQGPQFIFQYYEEEERQRGNFPDRFSGHQFPNYSSELNVNALLLGDSALYLCASSLDETQYFGPGTRLLVL.

CDR3 DNA: TGTGCCAGCAGCTTGAGACAGTTCGGTGAGCAGTTCTTC. It is translated as CASSLRQFGEQFF. The chain couples TRBV7-2 to TRBJ2-1; D possibly corresponds to TRBD1 (5 bases). CDR3 length: 13 residues. Trimming took 3 bases from V and 9 from J, leaving 12 bases between them. Per germline, CDR1 SGHTA and CDR2 FQGNSA.

A few counts support this clone. V usage is TRBV15 and J usage is TRBJ2-5; 10 positions agree with TRBD2. The end of the DNA aligns better with TRBJ2-7, so the J call may be wrong. This CDR3 region has 19 residues. Germline values: CDR1 LNHNV, CDR2 YYDKDF (reference sequence). This chain's CDR3 is CATSRAPTSGPIRSYEQYF. CDR3 nucleotides: TGTGCCACCAGCAGAGCCCCGACTAGCGGGCCTATCCGCTCCTACGAGCAGTACTTC.

The rearrangement uses TRBV2 and TRBJ2-7, with TRBD1 matching over 7 bases. CDR3 length: 18 residues. V lost 0 bases to trimming and J lost 0 bases; unmatched junction nucleotides: 11. Germline CDR1 and CDR2: SNHLY and FYNNEI. The CDR3 sequence: CASSEALVGQYSSYEQYF. In DNA, the CDR3 is TGTGCCAGCAGTGAAGCGCTCGTGGGACAGTATAGCTCCTACGAGCAGTACTTC. The variable domain in full, with the rest retrieved from reference TRBV2 and TRBJ2-7, is EPEVTQTPSHQVTQMGQEVILRCVPISNHLYFYWYRQILGQKVEFLVSFYNNEISEKSEIFDDQFSVERPDGSNFTLKIRSTKLEDSAMYFCASSEALVGQYSSYEQYFGPGTRLTVT.

This clone was found once. A far larger clone is only one base removed, so a read error is likely. This CDR3 is also generated by other DNA sequences in the sample. This chain joins TRBV6-1 and TRBJ2-7; tentatively, D is TRBD2 (6 bases). The CDR3 contains 14 residues. V was clipped by 8 bases and J by 0 bases, with 14 bases between them. The germline CDR1 and CDR2 sequences are MNHNS and SASEGT. The CDR3 DNA reads TGTGCCAGCCTTGGACTATCCGACTCCTACGAGCAGTACTTC. Its protein product is CASLGLSDSYEQYF.

V and J are TRBV4-2 and TRBJ2-3; unclear D gene. V was shortened by 0 bases and J by 5 bases, with 6 bases between the two germline ends. Germline V gene sequence: CDR1 LGHNA, CDR2 YNFKEQ. The CDR3 consists of 13 residues. This chain's CDR3 is CASSQDGVDTQYF. The DNA for the CDR3 is TGTGCCAGCAGCCAAGATGGGGTAGATACGCAGTATTTT.

The V call is TRBV2, the J call TRBJ2-7; D uncertain. This CDR3 is 13 amino acids long. Per germline, CDR1 SNHLY and CDR2 FYNNEI. V lost 7 bases, J lost 2 bases, and 12 bases lay in between. This CDR3 is CASNGLVPYEQYF. Written as DNA, the CDR3 is TGTGCCAGCAACGGCCTAGTTCCCTACGAGCAGTACTTC.

This chain links TRBV11-2 with TRBJ2-5, with D hard to call. The length of the CDR3 is 13 residues. CDR1 and CDR2 from the germline V gene are SGHAT and FQNNGV. V lost 5 bases to trimming and J lost 0 bases, with 7 bases between them. The DNA of the CDR3 is TGTGCCAGCAGCCCCAGGTACCAAGAGACCCAGTACTTC. Translation: CASSPRYQETQYF.

CDR3 DNA: TGTGCCAGCAGCCCAGGGACAGGGCGAGAAGCTTTCTTT. Translated, it gives CASSPGTGREAFF. The chain recombines TRBV7-3 with TRBJ1-1; 9 bases match TRBD1. The CDR3 spans 13 residues. Trimming removed 5 bases from V and 8 bases from J; junction bases left unmatched: 6. CDR1 and CDR2 (germline): SGHTA, FQGTGA. The whole variable domain, remainder taken from reference TRBV7-3 and TRBJ1-1, is GAGVSQTPSNKVTEKGKYVELRCDPISGHTALYWYRQSLGQGPEFLIYFQGTGAADDSGLPNDRFFAVRPEGSVSTLKIQRTERGDSAVYLCASSPGTGREAFFGQGTRLTVV.

This rearrangement joins TRBV2 to TRBJ2-3; no clear D gene. The CDR3 length is 13 residues. CDR1 and CDR2 (germline): SNHLY, FYNNEI. V lost 6 bases to trimming and J lost 1 base, with 8 bases between them. In nucleotides, the CDR3 is TGTGCCAGCAGGGTTGAGGGCACAGATACGCAGTATTTT. Protein product: CASRVEGTDTQYF.

The chain joins TRBV5-1 to TRBJ2-1; perhaps TRBD2 as D (6 bases). The CDR3 runs 16 residues. Between the trimmed V and J ends, which lost 4 bases and 0 bases, there was a span of 14 bases. Germline-derived CDR1 and CDR2 are SGHRS and YFSETQ. The CDR3 DNA follows: TGCGCCAGCAGCCCGGGACTTATTAACTCCTACAATGAGCAGTTCTTC. Translated, it gives CASSPGLINSYNEQFF.

The chain is built from TRBV6-1 and TRBJ2-5; D might be TRBD2 (5 bases). Trimming took 8 bases from V and 4 from J, leaving 14 bases between them. Germline CDR1 MNHNS, CDR2 SASEGT. The CDR3 extends over 13 amino acids. The CDR3, as DNA: TGTGCCAGCGAGGGAGTCCGGGGAGAGACCCAGTACTTC. Amino acids: CASEGVRGETQYF.

The CDR3 DNA is TGTGCCAGCAGCTTAGTGGGGTCTCGGCATGGCTACACCTTC. It encodes CASSLVGSRHGYTF. The J gene is TRBJ1-2, the V gene TRBV7-9, with no clear D. CDR3 length equals 14 residues. Germline V gene sequence: CDR1 SEHNR, CDR2 FQNEAQ (reference sequence). Trimming removed 1 base at V and 6 bases at J, with 12 bases between. Using reference TRBV7-9 and TRBJ1-2 for the parts outside the CDR3, the full variable domain is DTGVSQNPRHKITKRGQNVTFRCDPISEHNRLYWYRQTLGQGPEFLTYFQNEAQLEKSRLLSDRFSAERPKGSFSTLEIQRTEQGDSAMYLCASSLVGSRHGYTFGSGTRLTVV.

The chain links TRBV29-1 to TRBJ2-2; D uncertain. Germline lookup yields CDR1 SQVTM and CDR2 ANQGSEA. The CDR3 spans 15 residues. V was pared by 4 bases and J by 1 base, with 13 bases between. The CDR3 spells CSVGVAERNTGELFF. The CDR3 region has the DNA TGCAGCGTTGGGGTCGCAGAGAGGAACACCGGGGAGCTGTTTTTT.